This is a list of T cell receptor beta chains from one sample in a study of early stage breast cancer tumors. The protocol was immunoSEQ multiplex PCR, while the TCRdb copy is restricted to in-frame clones and leaves out a portion. The data show roughly 30,000 clones, more than 65% seen once. The specimen sequenced was blood. The receptors originated from a person aged 40 to 49 with breast cancer. Both conserved end residues are part of each CDR3. A D gene is named only where the DNA matches it firmly. Only part of the rows carry a size: once, few, many, or a class if the clone is expanded.

v_call	d_call	clone_size	j_call	cdr3_aa	cdr3_nt
TRBV4-3	-	-	TRBJ2-1	CASSQGSHNEQFF	TGCGCCAGCAGCCAAGGAAGTCACAATGAGCAGTTCTTC
TRBV9	-	-	TRBJ2-5	CASSVGGIQETQYF	TGTGCCAGCAGCGTAGGGGGCATCCAAGAGACCCAGTACTTC
TRBV19	-	-	TRBJ1-5	CAISGYNQPQHF	TGTGCCATTTCAGGGTACAATCAGCCCCAGCATTTT
TRBV29-1	-	-	TRBJ2-2	CSVDAGNTGELFF	TGCAGCGTTGATGCAGGGAACACCGGGGAGCTGTTTTTT
TRBV5-5	-	-	TRBJ1-5	CASSLHSQSNQPQHF	TGTGCCAGCAGCTTGCACAGCCAGAGCAATCAGCCCCAGCATTTT
TRBV7-3	TRBD2	once	TRBJ2-3	CASSLTHRGGTRADTQYF	TGTGCCAGCAGCTTAACACATCGGGGCGGGACTAGGGCAGATACGCAGTATTTT
TRBV20-1	TRBD2	few	TRBJ2-7	CSAIAGYEQYF	TGCAGTGCTATAGCGGGCTACGAGCAGTACTTC
TRBV5-8	-	-	TRBJ1-2	CASKVYSEGGYTF	TGTGCCAGCAAAGTATACTCGGAGGGGGGCTACACCTTC
TRBV19	TRBD2	-	TRBJ2-1	CASSPGLVNEQFF	TGTGCCAGTAGTCCCGGACTAGTCAATGAGCAGTTCTTC
TRBV29-1	TRBD2	-	TRBJ2-3	CSVDGVVASGRTPNTDTQYF	TGCAGCGTTGACGGGGTGGTCGCTAGCGGGAGGACCCCTAACACAGATACGCAGTATTTT
TRBV4-2	TRBD2	-	TRBJ2-5	CASSQEVVTSGSLGGGTQYF	TGTGCCAGCAGCCAAGAAGTCGTAACTAGCGGGAGTCTCGGGGGGGGGACCCAGTACTTC
TRBV7-9	TRBD2	-	TRBJ2-1	CASSSLGLAGVVNEQFF	TGTGCCAGCAGCTCACTGGGACTAGCGGGAGTTGTGAATGAGCAGTTCTTC
TRBV14	-	-	TRBJ2-6	CASSLGPGANVLTF	TGTGCCAGCAGCCTGGGTCCTGGGGCCAACGTCCTGACTTTC
TRBV19	-	-	TRBJ2-3	CASSMGTGGDTQYF	TGTGCCAGTAGTATGGGGACTGGGGGGGATACGCAGTATTTT
TRBV27	-	-	TRBJ1-4	CASSAQGIREKLFF	TGTGCCAGCAGTGCCCAAGGGATTCGAGAAAAACTGTTTTTT
TRBV7-2	-	-	TRBJ1-4	CASSTNRMVANEKLFF	TGTGCCAGCAGCACAAACAGGATGGTGGCTAATGAAAAACTGTTTTTT
TRBV4-3	-	-	TRBJ1-2	CASSQEPRYGYTF	TGCGCCAGCAGCCAAGAACCCCGGTATGGCTACACCTTC
TRBV2	TRBD2	-	TRBJ2-5	CASSDSGGETQYF	TGTGCCAGCAGTGATAGTGGGGGGGAAACCCAGTACTTC
TRBV7-6	-	once	TRBJ1-5	CASSPDSGQRASQHF	TGTGCCAGCAGCCCCGATTCCGGACAGAGGGCGTCCCAGCATTTT
TRBV27	-	-	TRBJ1-2	CASSLGTGPNYGYTF	TGTGCCAGCAGTTTGGGGACGGGTCCTAACTATGGCTACACCTTC
TRBV18	TRBD1	-	TRBJ1-3	CASTTGGNTIYF	TGTGCCAGCACGACAGGGGGAAACACCATATATTTT
TRBV28	TRBD1	-	TRBJ2-1	CASSPAVGQGTDEQFF	TGTGCCAGCAGTCCTGCCGTGGGACAGGGGACCGATGAGCAGTTCTTC
TRBV7-9	TRBD2	-	TRBJ2-7	CASSPRRLAGNEQYF	TGTGCCAGCAGCCCACGGCGGCTAGCGGGTAACGAGCAGTACTTC
TRBV21-1	-	-	TRBJ1-5	CASIGRSNQPQHF	TGTGCCAGCATCGGACGGTCCAATCAGCCCCAGCATTTT
TRBV2	-	-	TRBJ1-4	CASSETPNEKLFF	TGTGCCAGCAGTGAAACGCCTAATGAAAAACTGTTTTTT
TRBV7-8	-	-	TRBJ2-7	CASSSRAGLGAYEQYF	TGTGCCAGCAGTTCACGCGCTGGCCTTGGGGCCTACGAGCAGTACTTC
TRBV7-2	-	once	TRBJ2-5	CASSLAFWGQETQYF	TGTGCCAGCAGCTTAGCGTTTTGGGGCCAAGAGACCCAGTACTTC
TRBV10-3	TRBD2	-	TRBJ2-1	CAIRGGETSGYNEQFF	TGTGCCATCAGGGGGGGGGAGACTAGCGGCTACAATGAGCAGTTCTTC
TRBV18	-	-	TRBJ2-7	CASSSEGSEQYF	TGTGCCAGCTCATCCGAAGGCAGCGAGCAGTACTTC
TRBV5-1	TRBD1	-	TRBJ2-2	CASSSGQALVTGELFF	TGCGCCAGCAGCTCCGGACAGGCTCTGGTCACCGGGGAGCTGTTTTTT
TRBV28	TRBD1	-	TRBJ1-4	CASSLRDRSNEKLFF	TGTGCCAGCAGTTTAAGGGACAGGTCTAATGAAAAACTGTTTTTT
TRBV7-2	-	-	TRBJ2-1	CASSFLGIHTGEQFF	TGTGCCAGCAGCTTCCTGGGCATCCATACCGGTGAGCAGTTCTTC
TRBV5-1	TRBD1	few	TRBJ2-7	CASNPGQENYEQYF	TGCGCCAGCAACCCGGGACAGGAGAACTACGAGCAGTACTTC
TRBV2	TRBD2	-	TRBJ2-2	CASSSGTGTGELFF	TGTGCCAGCAGTAGCGGGACGGGAACCGGGGAGCTGTTTTTT
TRBV23-1	-	few	TRBJ1-2	CASSPVANYGYTF	TGCGCCAGCAGTCCAGTAGCCAACTATGGCTACACCTTC
TRBV4-2	-	-	TRBJ1-2	CASSQVDIAGYTF	TGTGCCAGCAGCCAAGTGGACATAGCTGGCTACACCTTC
TRBV30	TRBD1	-	TRBJ1-1	CAWMTGSGTEAFF	TGTGCCTGGATGACAGGGTCGGGCACTGAAGCTTTCTTT
TRBV11-3	TRBD2	-	TRBJ2-7	CASSSSSGSYEQYF	TGTGCCAGCAGCTCCTCTAGCGGGAGTTACGAGCAGTACTTC
TRBV27	-	few	TRBJ1-1	CASISPVNTEAFF	TGTGCCAGCATCTCTCCAGTGAACACTGAAGCTTTCTTT
TRBV28	-	-	TRBJ1-2	CASSLTDGSNGYTF	TGTGCCAGCAGTTTAACGGACGGATCAAATGGCTACACCTTC